Shown below are 23 T cell receptor beta chains from a single sample sequenced in a study of somatic mutations in cytotoxic T cells in rheumatoid arthritis. Produced via immunoSEQ multiplex PCR; TCRdb's table is partial and in-frame only. The table includes more than 20,000 clones, around 76% detected once. The sample comprised CD8+ T cells sorted from blood. These receptors came from a man aged 50-60 years in good health.

The chain employs TRBV5-5 and TRBJ1-1; D is perhaps TRBD1 (6 bases). The CDR3 has 15 residues. The V gene lost 4 bases and the J gene lost 2 bases, with 15 bases spanning the gap. From germline, CDR1 is SGHKS and CDR2 YYEKEE (reference sequence). The CDR3, as DNA: TGTGCCAGCAGCCACGACAGGACGTCAAACACTGAAGCTTTCTTT. It is translated as CASSHDRTSNTEAFF.

The rearrangement links TRBV9 to TRBJ1-2; possible D gene TRBD1, 5 bases. Germline CDR1 is SGDLS and CDR2 is YYNGEE. The CDR3 runs to 16 residues. V lost 0 bases and J 4 bases, leaving 16 bases between the germline ends. Written as DNA, the CDR3 is TGTGCCAGCAGCGTAGTCGCCGGGGGGGGTTCCTATGGCTACACCTTC. This gives the protein CASSVVAGGGSYGYTF.

This clone was seen only once. The CDR3 here is CASSSRLQTGELFF. The DNA of the CDR3 is TGTGCCAGCAGCTCCCGACTTCAAACCGGGGAGCTGTTTTTT. The chain couples TRBV13 to TRBJ2-2; D is unresolved. CDR1 and CDR2 from the germline V gene are PRHDT and FYEKMQ (reference sequence). The ends were cut back, 4 bases at V and 5 bases at J, with 11 bases in the middle. CDR3 length: 14 amino acids.

V gene TRBV28 combines with J gene TRBJ2-7; 7 bases match TRBD1. J was trimmed by 0 bases and V by 0 bases; bases with no gene match: 5. The CDR3 sequence is 16 residues long. The germline gives CDR1 MDHEN, CDR2 SYDVKM. The CDR3 region has the DNA TGTGCCAGCAGTTTATGGGGGACAGCGAGCTCCTACGAGCAGTACTTC. It encodes CASSLWGTASSYEQYF. The whole variable domain, filled in from reference TRBV28 and TRBJ2-7, reads DVKVTQSSRYLVKRTGEKVFLECVQDMDHENMFWYRQDPGLGLRLIYFSYDVKMKEKGDIPEGYSVSREKKERFSLILESASTNQTSMYLCASSLWGTASSYEQYFGPGTRLTVT.

The rearrangement uses TRBV27 and TRBJ2-2; 14 bases align to TRBD2. The CDR3 consists of 17 residues. Germline CDR1 is MNHEY and CDR2 is SMNVEV (reference sequence). V was pared by 5 bases and J by 3 bases, with 5 bases of the junction left unmatched. The CDR3 DNA sequence: TGTGCCAGCAGTCCCGGACTAGCGGGAGGAGACACCGGGGAGCTGTTTTTT. This codes for CASSPGLAGGDTGELFF.

The chain is built from TRBV2 and TRBJ2-3, with 9 bases aligning to TRBD2. Trimming removed 7 bases from V and 3 bases from J; junction bases left unmatched: 8. Germline CDR1 reads SNHLY; CDR2 reads FYNNEI. This CDR3 has 15 residues. This CDR3 is CASISGTSSTDTQYF. For the CDR3, the DNA is TGTGCCAGCATTTCCGGGACTAGCTCTACAGATACGCAGTATTTT.

This chain uses TRBV30 with TRBJ2-1; no reliable D call. CDR1 and CDR2 (germline): GTSNPN, SVGIG (reference sequence). V lost 4 bases and J lost 5, with 9 bases in between. The CDR3 runs to 12 residues. The CDR3: CAWIFQNNEQFF. Written as DNA, the CDR3 is TGTGCCTGGATTTTCCAGAACAATGAGCAGTTCTTC. Combining the CDR3 with reference TRBV30 and TRBJ2-1 gives the whole variable domain SQTIHQWPATLVQPVGSPLSLECTVEGTSNPNLYWYRQAAGRGLQLLFYSVGIGQISSEVPQNLSASRPQDRQFILSSKKLLLSDSGFYLCAWIFQNNEQFFGPGTRLTVL.

The chain combines TRBV7-2 with TRBJ2-1, with TRBD2 matching 7 bases. The germline V gene has CDR1 SGHTA and CDR2 FQGNSA. The J segment lost 5 bases and the V segment lost 6 bases, leaving 13 bases of the junction unmatched. The CDR3 totals 16 residues. CDR3 in amino acids: CASRQRRGLSNNEQFF. The CDR3 DNA follows: TGTGCCAGCAGACAGAGGCGGGGACTATCGAACAATGAGCAGTTCTTC.

Of note for this clone: The sample contains more than one DNA sequence encoding this CDR3. The V call is TRBV27, the J call TRBJ1-5, with D unclear. V lost 3 bases, J lost 2 bases, and 5 bases lay in between. Germline assignment: CDR1 MNHEY and CDR2 SMNVEV (reference sequence). This CDR3 spans 13 amino acids. The CDR3 region is CASSFGGNQPQHF. CDR3 DNA: TGTGCCAGCAGTTTCGGGGGCAATCAGCCCCAGCATTTT.

This clone has only a few counts. The genes are TRBV7-9 and TRBJ1-1; possibly TRBD1 for D (5 bases). V gave up 5 bases and J gave up 1 base, with 20 bases separating them. CDR1 SEHNR and CDR2 FQNEAQ come from the germline V gene (reference sequence). This CDR3 is 17 amino acids long. The CDR3 bases are TGTGCCAGCAGCAACCCCCCCCGCTTAAGGGGGAACACTGAAGCTTTCTTT. This gives the protein CASSNPPRLRGNTEAFF.

The chain employs TRBV9 and TRBJ1-3, with D uncertain. V was pared by 1 base and J by 0 bases, with 17 bases between. This CDR3 comprises 18 residues. Looked up from germline, CDR1 is SGDLS and CDR2 is YYNGEE. The CDR3 region has the DNA TGTGCCAGCAGCGTATCCCCTTCCCTCAGGAACTCTGGAAACACCATATATTTT. Protein sequence: CASSVSPSLRNSGNTIYF. The full variable domain, with the rest looked up from reference TRBV9 and TRBJ1-3, is DSGVTQTPKHLITATGQRVTLRCSPRSGDLSVYWYQQSLDQGLQFLIQYYNGEERAKGNILERFSAQQFPDLHSELNLSSLELGDSALYFCASSVSPSLRNSGNTIYFGEGSWLTVV.

This clone occurred a few times. This chain connects TRBV5-1 to TRBJ1-4; possibly TRBD1 for D (6 bases). Germline CDR1 and CDR2: SGHRS and YFSETQ. There are 17 residues in the CDR3. The germline V and J ends were trimmed by 1 base and 0 bases, with 13 bases remaining between them. The CDR3 loop is CASSLSPAGATNEKLFF. The CDR3 nucleotides read TGCGCCAGCAGCTTGTCCCCAGCAGGGGCAACTAATGAAAAACTGTTTTTT.

This chain joins TRBV6-5 and TRBJ1-1; D is perhaps TRBD1 (6 bases). This CDR3 comprises 14 residues. The germline gives CDR1 MNHEY, CDR2 SVGAGI. The V gene lost 2 bases and the J gene lost 7 bases, with 14 bases spanning the gap. As DNA, the CDR3 is TGTGCCAGCAGTTACACGGGGGGCGTCGGTGAAGCTTTCTTT. This codes for CASSYTGGVGEAFF.

The chain is built from TRBV12-5 and TRBJ2-7; D possibly uses TRBD1 or TRBD2 (5 bases each). The CDR3 is 14 residues long. The V end lost 8 bases, the J end lost 3 bases, and 17 bases lay between the germline ends. Germline CDR1 LGHNT, CDR2 FRNRAP. CDR3 nucleotide sequence: TGTGCTAGTTCTCTATCGGGACGCTACTACGAGCAGTACTTC. It translates to CASSLSGRYYEQYF.

This sequence joins TRBV6-4 and TRBJ2-2; 7 bases are a match to TRBD2. J lost 4 bases, V lost 2 bases, and 7 bases had no gene match. CDR1 and CDR2 (germline): MRHNA, SNTAGT. The CDR3 spans 16 residues. In nucleotides, the CDR3 is TGTGCCAGCAGTGACGGTGGGTGGGGGGGCACCGGGGAGCTGTTTTTT. Translating it yields CASSDGGWGGTGELFF.

The V and J genes are TRBV11-3 and TRBJ1-3, with 9 nucleotides matching TRBD1. The junction had 18 bases not matched to a gene; V was cut back by 4 bases and J by 2 bases. The CDR3 spans 20 residues. Germline CDR1 SGHNT, CDR2 YENEEA. Written as DNA, the CDR3 is TGTGCCAGCAGCTCCCTGTTCTTGGGACAGGGTTTATGGACTGGAAACACCATATATTTT. This codes for CASSSLFLGQGLWTGNTIYF.

The V call is TRBV13, the J call TRBJ2-5; 9 bases map to TRBD2. The germline CDR1 and CDR2 sequences are PRHDT and FYEKMQ (reference sequence). V was clipped by 1 base and J by 0 bases; unmatched bases: 3. The CDR3 runs 16 residues. CDR3 residues: CASSLESSGNQETQYF. The DNA of the CDR3 is TGTGCCAGCAGCTTAGAGTCTAGCGGGAACCAAGAGACCCAGTACTTC.

In its sample, this clone was seen once. The CDR3 sequence is CASKVGLAETYEQYF. DNA of the CDR3: TGTGCCAGCAAGGTGGGACTAGCGGAAACCTACGAGCAGTACTTC. The rearrangement joins TRBV6-1 to TRBJ2-7; 11 positions agree with TRBD2. The CDR3 extends over 15 amino acids. The trim removed 7 bases at V and 2 bases at J, leaving 7 bases unmatched. Looked up from germline, CDR1 is MNHNS and CDR2 is SASEGT.

This clone was observed once. The chain joins TRBV11-3 to TRBJ2-7; no reliable D call. V lost 4 bases and J 2 bases, leaving 15 bases between the germline ends. The CDR3 runs 15 residues. Germline V gives CDR1 SGHNT, CDR2 YENEEA. CDR3 bases: TGTGCCAGCAGCTCCCATCAGGACCGCACCTACGAGCAGTACTTC. Encoded protein: CASSSHQDRTYEQYF.

The rearrangement uses TRBV9 and TRBJ1-5; D might be TRBD1 (6 bases). CDR1 SGDLS and CDR2 YYNGEE come from the germline V gene. The CDR3 contains 15 residues. The germline V and J ends were trimmed by 2 bases and 4 bases, with 13 bases remaining between them. DNA for the CDR3: TGTGCCAGCAGCGTTGGGGGGGGCGGTAATCAGCCCCAGCATTTT. Residues: CASSVGGGGNQPQHF. Together with reference TRBV9 and TRBJ1-5, the CDR3 gives the full variable domain: DSGVTQTPKHLITATGQRVTLRCSPRSGDLSVYWYQQSLDQGLQFLIQYYNGEERAKGNILERFSAQQFPDLHSELNLSSLELGDSALYFCASSVGGGGNQPQHFGDGTRLSIL.

V usage is TRBV7-9 and J usage is TRBJ1-2, with 8 bases aligning to TRBD1. With 0 bases clipped from V and 5 bases from J, the junction kept 5 bases outside the gene matches. This CDR3 is 15 amino acids long. The germline gives CDR1 SEHNR, CDR2 FQNEAQ (reference sequence). The DNA of the CDR3 is TGTGCCAGCAGCTTAGCCCAGGGGGCTGGGTATGGCTACACCTTC. Translation: CASSLAQGAGYGYTF.

The J gene is TRBJ2-1, the V gene TRBV7-9; possible D gene TRBD1, 5 bases. Between the trimmed V and J ends, which lost 5 bases and 9 bases, there was a span of 17 bases. CDR1 SEHNR and CDR2 FQNEAQ come from the germline V gene (reference sequence). The CDR3 consists of 14 residues. The CDR3 DNA sequence: TGTGCCAGCAGCCCGACAGATCTTGGCAGTGAGCAGTTCTTC. Translation gives CASSPTDLGSEQFF. Based on the CDR3 plus reference TRBV7-9 and TRBJ2-1, the full variable domain is DTGVSQNPRHKITKRGQNVTFRCDPISEHNRLYWYRQTLGQGPEFLTYFQNEAQLEKSRLLSDRFSAERPKGSFSTLEIQRTEQGDSAMYLCASSPTDLGSEQFFGPGTRLTVL.

The V gene is TRBV6-5, the J gene TRBJ2-7; 7 bases are shared with TRBD1. CDR3 length equals 15 residues. CDR1 is MNHEY and CDR2 is SVGAGI in the germline V gene. J lost 0 bases, V lost 2 bases, and 4 bases had no gene match. CDR3 DNA sequence: TGTGCCAGCAGTTACAGGGGACAGAGCTCCTACGAGCAGTACTTC. Translating it yields CASSYRGQSSYEQYF.